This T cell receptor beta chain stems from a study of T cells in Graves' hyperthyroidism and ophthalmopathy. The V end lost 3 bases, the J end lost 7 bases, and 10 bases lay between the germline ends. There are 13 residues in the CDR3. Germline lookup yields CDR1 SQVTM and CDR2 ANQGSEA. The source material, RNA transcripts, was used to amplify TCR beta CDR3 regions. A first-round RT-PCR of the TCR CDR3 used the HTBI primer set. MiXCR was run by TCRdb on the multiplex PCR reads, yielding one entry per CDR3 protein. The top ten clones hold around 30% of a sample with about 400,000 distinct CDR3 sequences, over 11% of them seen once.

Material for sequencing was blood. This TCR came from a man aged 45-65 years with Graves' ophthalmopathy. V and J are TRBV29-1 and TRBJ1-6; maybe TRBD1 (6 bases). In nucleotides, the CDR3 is TGCAGCGTTGAGGAAGGGGGGAATTCACCCCTCCACTTT. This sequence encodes CSVEEGGNSPLHF.